Sequencing of this TCR beta chain was carried out in a study of T-cell reconstitution after alpha-beta-depleted transplantation in children. Study-wide results and caveats: At the one-year point after transplant, T-cell counts and TCRbeta diversity were found to come mostly from T cells that had been newly produced. Elevated TCRbeta diversity at day 60 was traced, in some patients, to surviving recipient T cells and thymic progenitors. Alpha-beta T cells about two months after transplant reportedly derived from several hundred expanded graft clones.

Only a few counts were recorded for this clonotype. Antigen: not known. Using unique molecular identifiers, the investigators prepared the TCRbeta library. TCRdb redid the calling of the PCR reads with MiXCR, one entry per CDR3 protein. The data hold fewer than 750,000 distinct CDR3 sequences, with 23% observed a single time. CDR1 is SQVTM and CDR2 is ANQGSEA in the germline V gene. Trimming stripped 7 bases from V and 1 base from J, with 15 bases between. CDR3 length equals 14 residues. This TCR came from a boy younger than two who had a stem cell transplant for acute myeloid leukemia, so the T cells may come from the graft donor. V gene TRBV29-1 combines with J gene TRBJ2-3; D perhaps matches TRBD2 (5 bases). The material sequenced was PBMCs, mostly from graft donor cells, taken 360 days after TCRalphabeta/CD19-depleted stem cell transplant. For the CDR3, the DNA is TGCAGCGGCTCCGGTTACGGGGGCACAGATACGCAGTATTTT. Amino acids: CSGSGYGGTDTQYF.